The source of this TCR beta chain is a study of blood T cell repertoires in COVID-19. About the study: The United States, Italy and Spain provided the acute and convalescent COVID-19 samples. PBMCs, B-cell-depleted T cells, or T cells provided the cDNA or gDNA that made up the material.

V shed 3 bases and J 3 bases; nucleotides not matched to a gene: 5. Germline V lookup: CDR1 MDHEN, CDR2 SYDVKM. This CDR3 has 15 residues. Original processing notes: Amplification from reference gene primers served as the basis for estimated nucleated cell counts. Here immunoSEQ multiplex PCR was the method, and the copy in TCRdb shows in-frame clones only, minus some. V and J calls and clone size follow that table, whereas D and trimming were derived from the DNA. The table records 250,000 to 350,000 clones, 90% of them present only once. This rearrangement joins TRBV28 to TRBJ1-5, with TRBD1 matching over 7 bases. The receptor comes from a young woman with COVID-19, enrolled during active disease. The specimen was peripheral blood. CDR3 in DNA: TGTGCCAGCAGTTTTGGCAGGGGGATCAATCAGCCCCAGCATTTT. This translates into CASSFGRGINQPQHF.